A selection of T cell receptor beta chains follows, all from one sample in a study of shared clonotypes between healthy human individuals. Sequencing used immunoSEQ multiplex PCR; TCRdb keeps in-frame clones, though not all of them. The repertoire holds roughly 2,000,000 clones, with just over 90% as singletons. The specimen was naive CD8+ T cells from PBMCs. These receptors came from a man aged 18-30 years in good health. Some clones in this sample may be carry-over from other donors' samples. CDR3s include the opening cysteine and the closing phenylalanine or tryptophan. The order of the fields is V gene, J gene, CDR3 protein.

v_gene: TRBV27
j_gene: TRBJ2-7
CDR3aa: CASSLRGPYEQYF

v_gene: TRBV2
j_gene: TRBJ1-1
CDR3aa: CASIPGRLNTEAFF

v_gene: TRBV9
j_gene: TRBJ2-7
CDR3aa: CASSVGPSATYEQYF

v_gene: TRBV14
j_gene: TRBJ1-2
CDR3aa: CASSQGRGYYGYTF

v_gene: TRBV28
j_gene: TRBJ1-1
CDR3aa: CASSLMGHTEAFF

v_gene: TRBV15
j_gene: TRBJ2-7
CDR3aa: CATSSGGHPPEQYF

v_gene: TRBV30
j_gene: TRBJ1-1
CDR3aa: CAWSVRRWSTEAFF

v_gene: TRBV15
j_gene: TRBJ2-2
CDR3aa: CATSRVTTTGELFF

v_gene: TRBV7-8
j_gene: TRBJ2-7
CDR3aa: CASSLGGPYEQYF

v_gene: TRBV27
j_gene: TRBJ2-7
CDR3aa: CASIRGTSRQNEQYF

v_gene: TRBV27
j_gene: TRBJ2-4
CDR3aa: CASSQGSRGKNIQYF

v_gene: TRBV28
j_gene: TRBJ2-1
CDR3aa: CASSLRLGNHNEQFF

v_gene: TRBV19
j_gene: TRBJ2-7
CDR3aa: CASSIGGLGGEQYF

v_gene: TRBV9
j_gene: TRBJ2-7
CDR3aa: CASSGDRPYEQYF

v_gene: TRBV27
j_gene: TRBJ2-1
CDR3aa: CASSWAGAGEQFF

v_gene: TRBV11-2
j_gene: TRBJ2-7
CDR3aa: CASSFPSRDSSYEQYF

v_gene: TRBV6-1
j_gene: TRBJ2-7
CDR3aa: CASRPTDWGSYEQYF

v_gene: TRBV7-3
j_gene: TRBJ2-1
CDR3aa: CASSLTSGSFYEQFF

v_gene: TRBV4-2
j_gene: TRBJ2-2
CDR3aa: CASSQDGVAGGPNTGELFF

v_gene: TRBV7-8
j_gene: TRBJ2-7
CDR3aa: CASSFPPGLTGGSSYEQYF